One sample yielded the 10 T cell receptor beta chains listed below, sequenced in a study of blood T cell repertoires in COVID-19. The data were produced by immunoSEQ multiplex PCR, yet TCRdb's version contains in-frame clones alone and is incomplete. The data hold 450,000 or so clones, with 85% to 90% observed a single time. Sequenced input: peripheral blood. These receptors came from a man aged 18 to 30 with COVID-19, enrolled during active disease.

This clone was detected only once. This sequence joins TRBV6-5 and TRBJ2-2; D gene unclear. The CDR3 has 13 amino acids. Trimming pared 5 bases from V and 2 bases from J, leaving 6 bases between. The germline V gene encodes CDR1 MNHEY and CDR2 SVGAGI. CDR3 bases: TGTGCCAGCAGTCATAGTAACACCGGGGAGCTGTTTTTT. The encoded protein is CASSHSNTGELFF.

Comment on this clone: The sample has other DNA sequences that encode this CDR3 too. The V call is TRBV18, the J call TRBJ1-4; 11 positions match TRBD1. Germline V gene data show CDR1 as KGHSH and CDR2 as LQKENI. With V trimmed by 2 bases and J by 7 bases, 0 bases remained unmatched. CDR3 length: 14 amino acids. The CDR3 sequence: CASSPGTGGEKLFF. The CDR3 nucleotides read TGTGCCAGCTCACCAGGGACAGGGGGTGAAAAACTGTTTTTT.

The chain combines TRBV18 with TRBJ2-5; possibly TRBD1 for D (6 bases). The V gene's germline CDR1 is KGHSH and CDR2 LQKENI. V was trimmed by 3 bases and J by 5 bases, leaving 19 bases between them. The CDR3 totals 16 residues. CDR3 in amino acids: CASSPLPDRPSETQYF. The CDR3 nucleotides read TGTGCCAGCTCACCGTTGCCAGACAGGCCCTCCGAGACCCAGTACTTC.

CDR3 DNA: TGTGCCAGCAGCGTAGGGGCAGGGTATCAGCCCCAGCATTTT. Amino acids: CASSVGAGYQPQHF. V gene TRBV9 combines with J gene TRBJ1-5; a possible D gene is TRBD1 (5 bases). This CDR3 contains 14 residues. Per the germline V gene, CDR1 is SGDLS and CDR2 is YYNGEE. V was pared by 0 bases and J by 5 bases, with 9 bases between.

The gene calls are TRBV5-6 and TRBJ1-1; 8 nucleotides match TRBD1. After removal of 4 bases from V and 4 bases from J, the junction contained 9 bases not matched to a gene. Germline V gives CDR1 SGHDT, CDR2 YYEEEE. The CDR3 length is 15 residues. The CDR3 DNA reads TGTGCCAGCAGCAGGATGGACAGGGATTTCACTGAAGCTTTCTTT. Translating gives CASSRMDRDFTEAFF. The whole variable domain, remainder taken from reference TRBV5-6 and TRBJ1-1, is DAGVTQSPTHLIKTRGQQVTLRCSPKSGHDTVSWYQQALGQGPQFIFQYYEEEERQRGNFPDRFSGHQFPNYSSELNVNALLLGDSALYLCASSRMDRDFTEAFFGQGTRLTVV.

The V call is TRBV29-1, the J call TRBJ2-7; D not certain. Germline V lookup: CDR1 SQVTM, CDR2 ANQGSEA. CDR3 size: 12 residues. Trimming removed 5 bases from V and 2 bases from J, with 10 bases in between. As DNA, the CDR3 is TGCAGCGTTTCAGATCTGACCTACGAGCAGTACTTC. It yields the protein CSVSDLTYEQYF.

The V gene is TRBV5-1, the J gene TRBJ2-3; 7 bases agree with TRBD1. Germline V gives CDR1 SGHRS, CDR2 YFSETQ. The CDR3 contains 15 residues. V trimming: 4 bases; J trimming: 6 bases; junction bases outside the gene matches: 11. The chain's CDR3 is CASSDGTVRRDTQYF. The CDR3 region has the DNA TGCGCCAGCAGCGACGGGACAGTACGGAGGGATACGCAGTATTTT. Full variable domain (outside the CDR3, taken from reference TRBV5-1 and TRBJ2-3): KAGVTQTPRYLIKTRGQQVTLSCSPISGHRSVSWYQQTPGQGLQFLFEYFSETQRNKGNFPGRFSGRQFSNSRSEMNVSTLELGDSALYLCASSDGTVRRDTQYFGPGTRLTVL.

The chain uses TRBV5-1 and TRBJ1-1; weak D call: TRBD1 (5 bases). This CDR3 comprises 15 residues. Germline lookup yields CDR1 SGHRS and CDR2 YFSETQ. V dropped 0 bases and J dropped 5 bases, with 14 bases sitting between them. The CDR3 coding sequence is TGCGCCAGCAGCTTGGATCAGGGAGGGTCGACTGAAGCTTTCTTT. This translates into CASSLDQGGSTEAFF.

The CDR3 sequence is CASTLWGRGTPQETQYF. In DNA, the CDR3 is TGTGCCAGCACTTTGTGGGGCAGGGGCACCCCGCAAGAGACCCAGTACTTC. V and J are TRBV7-8 and TRBJ2-5, with D maybe TRBD1 (6 bases). Germline CDR1 and CDR2: SGHVS and FQNEAQ. CDR3 length: 17 amino acids. V gave up 7 bases and J gave up 2 bases, with 23 bases separating them.

The rearrangement joins TRBV5-1 to TRBJ2-7, with D possibly TRBD1 on 6 matching bases. The germline V gene has CDR1 SGHRS and CDR2 YFSETQ. The CDR3 is 16 residues long. Trimming removed 4 bases from V and 0 bases from J, with 17 bases in between. The CDR3 reads CASSPGWDTSSYEQYF. In DNA form, the CDR3 reads TGCGCCAGCAGCCCCGGGTGGGACACGAGCTCCTACGAGCAGTACTTC. Together with reference TRBV5-1 and TRBJ2-7, the CDR3 gives the full variable domain: KAGVTQTPRYLIKTRGQQVTLSCSPISGHRSVSWYQQTPGQGLQFLFEYFSETQRNKGNFPGRFSGRQFSNSRSEMNVSTLELGDSALYLCASSPGWDTSSYEQYFGPGTRLTVT.